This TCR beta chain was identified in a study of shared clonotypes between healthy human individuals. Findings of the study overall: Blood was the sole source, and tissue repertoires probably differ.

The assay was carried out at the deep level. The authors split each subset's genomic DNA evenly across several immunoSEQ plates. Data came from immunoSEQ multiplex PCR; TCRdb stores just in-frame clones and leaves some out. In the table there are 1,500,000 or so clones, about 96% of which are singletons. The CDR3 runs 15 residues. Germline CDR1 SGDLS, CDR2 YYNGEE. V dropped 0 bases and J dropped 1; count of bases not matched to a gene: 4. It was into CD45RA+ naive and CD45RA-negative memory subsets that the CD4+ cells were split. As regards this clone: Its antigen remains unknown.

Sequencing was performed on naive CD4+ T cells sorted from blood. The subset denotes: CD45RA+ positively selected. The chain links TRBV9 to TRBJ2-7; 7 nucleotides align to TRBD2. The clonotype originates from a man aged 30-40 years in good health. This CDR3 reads CASSVGGSRSYEQYF. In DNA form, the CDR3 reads TGTGCCAGCAGCGTAGGCGGGAGCCGGTCCTACGAGCAGTACTTC.